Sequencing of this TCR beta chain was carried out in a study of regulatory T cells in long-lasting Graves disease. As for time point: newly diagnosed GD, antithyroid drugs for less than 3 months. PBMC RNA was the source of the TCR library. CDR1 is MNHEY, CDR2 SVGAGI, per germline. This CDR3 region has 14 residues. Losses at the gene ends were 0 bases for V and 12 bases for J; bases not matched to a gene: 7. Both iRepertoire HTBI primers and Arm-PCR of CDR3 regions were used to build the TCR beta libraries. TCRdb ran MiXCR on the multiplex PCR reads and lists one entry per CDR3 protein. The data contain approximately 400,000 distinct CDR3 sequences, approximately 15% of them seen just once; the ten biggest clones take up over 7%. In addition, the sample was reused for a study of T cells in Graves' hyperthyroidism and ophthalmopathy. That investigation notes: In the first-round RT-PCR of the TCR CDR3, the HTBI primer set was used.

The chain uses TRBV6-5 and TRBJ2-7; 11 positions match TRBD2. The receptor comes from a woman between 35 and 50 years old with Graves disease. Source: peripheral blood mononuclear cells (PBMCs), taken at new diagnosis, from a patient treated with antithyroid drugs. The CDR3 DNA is TGTGCCAGCAGTTACTCGGGACTAGCGGCAGCGGCGTACTTC. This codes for CASSYSGLAAAAYF.